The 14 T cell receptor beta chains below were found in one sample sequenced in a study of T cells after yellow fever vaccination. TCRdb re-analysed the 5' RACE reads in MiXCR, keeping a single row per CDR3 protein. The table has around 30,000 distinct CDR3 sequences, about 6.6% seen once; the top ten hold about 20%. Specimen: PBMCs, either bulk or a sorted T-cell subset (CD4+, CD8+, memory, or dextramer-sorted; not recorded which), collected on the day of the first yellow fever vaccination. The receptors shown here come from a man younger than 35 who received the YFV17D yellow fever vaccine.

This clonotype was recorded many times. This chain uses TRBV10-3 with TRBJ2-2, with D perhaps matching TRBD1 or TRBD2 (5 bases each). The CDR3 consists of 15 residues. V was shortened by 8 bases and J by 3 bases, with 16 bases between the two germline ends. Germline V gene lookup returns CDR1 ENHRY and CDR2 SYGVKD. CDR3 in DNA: TGTGCCATCCGGGCGGCTCTGGGGGACACCGGGGAGCTGTTTTTT. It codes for CAIRAALGDTGELFF.

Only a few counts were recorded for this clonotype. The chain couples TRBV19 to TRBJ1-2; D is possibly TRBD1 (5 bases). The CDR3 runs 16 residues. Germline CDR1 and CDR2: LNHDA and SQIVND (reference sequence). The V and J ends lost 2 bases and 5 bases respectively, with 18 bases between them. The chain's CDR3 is CASSILRDGVGYGYTF. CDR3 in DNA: TGTGCCAGTAGTATACTCCGGGACGGTGTGGGGTATGGCTACACCTTC.

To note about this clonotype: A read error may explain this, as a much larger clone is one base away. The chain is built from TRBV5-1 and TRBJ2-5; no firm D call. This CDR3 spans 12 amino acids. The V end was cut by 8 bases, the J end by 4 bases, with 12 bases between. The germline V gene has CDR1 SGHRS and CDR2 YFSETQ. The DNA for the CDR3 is TGCGCCAGTGGGGTAAGGCGAGAGACCCAGTACTTC. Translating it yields CASGVRRETQYF.

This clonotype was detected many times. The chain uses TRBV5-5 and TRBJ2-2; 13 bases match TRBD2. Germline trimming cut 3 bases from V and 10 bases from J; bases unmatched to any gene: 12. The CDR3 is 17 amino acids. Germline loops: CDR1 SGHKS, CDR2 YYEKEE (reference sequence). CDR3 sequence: CASSSTARTSGGVELFF. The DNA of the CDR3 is TGTGCCAGCAGCTCCACTGCTCGGACTAGCGGGGGTGTGGAGCTGTTTTTT.

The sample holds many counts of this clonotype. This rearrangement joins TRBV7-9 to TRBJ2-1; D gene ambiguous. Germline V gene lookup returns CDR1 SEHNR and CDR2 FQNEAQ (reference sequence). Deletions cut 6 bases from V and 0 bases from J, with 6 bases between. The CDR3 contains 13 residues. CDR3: CASSKASYNEQFF. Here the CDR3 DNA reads TGTGCCAGCAGTAAAGCCTCCTACAATGAGCAGTTCTTC. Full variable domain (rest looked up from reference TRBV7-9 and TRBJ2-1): DTGVSQNPRHKITKRGQNVTFRCDPISEHNRLYWYRQTLGQGPEFLTYFQNEAQLEKSRLLSDRFSAERPKGSFSTLEIQRTEQGDSAMYLCASSKASYNEQFFGPGTRLTVL.

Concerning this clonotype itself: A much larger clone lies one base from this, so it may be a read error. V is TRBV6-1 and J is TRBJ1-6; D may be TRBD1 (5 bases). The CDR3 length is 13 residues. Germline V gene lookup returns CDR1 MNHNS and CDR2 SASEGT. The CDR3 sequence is CASSDRDKSPLHF. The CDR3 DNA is TGTGCCAGCAGTGACAGGGATAAATCACCCCTCCACTTT.

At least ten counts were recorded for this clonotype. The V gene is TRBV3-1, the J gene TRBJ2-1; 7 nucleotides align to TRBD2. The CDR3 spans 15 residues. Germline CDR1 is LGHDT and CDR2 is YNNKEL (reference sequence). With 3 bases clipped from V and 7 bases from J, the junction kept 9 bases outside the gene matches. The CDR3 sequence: CASSQELRGWNEQFF. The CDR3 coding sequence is TGTGCCAGCAGCCAGGAGTTGCGGGGGTGGAATGAGCAGTTCTTC.

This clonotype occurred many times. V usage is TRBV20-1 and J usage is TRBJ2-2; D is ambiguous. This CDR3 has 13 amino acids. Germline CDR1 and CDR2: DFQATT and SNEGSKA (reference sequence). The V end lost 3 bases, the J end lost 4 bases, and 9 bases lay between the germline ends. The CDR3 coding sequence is TGCAGTGCTAGGAAGCCTTTCACCGGGGAGCTGTTTTTT. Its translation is CSARKPFTGELFF.

The CDR3 reads CASSLVVRGGPGNIQYF. DNA of the CDR3: TGTGCCAGCAGCTTAGTCGTCAGGGGGGGCCCCGGAAACATTCAGTACTTC. The chain is built from TRBV7-2 and TRBJ2-4; D may be TRBD1 or TRBD2 (7 bases each). Trimming cost V 1 base and J 6 bases, with 19 bases left between them. CDR3 length: 17 amino acids. Germline CDR1 SGHTA, CDR2 FQGNSA.

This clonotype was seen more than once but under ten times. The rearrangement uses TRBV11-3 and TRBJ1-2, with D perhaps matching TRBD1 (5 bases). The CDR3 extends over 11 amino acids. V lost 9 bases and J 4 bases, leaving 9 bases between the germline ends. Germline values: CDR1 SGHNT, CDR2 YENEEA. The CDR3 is CASSRAYGYTF. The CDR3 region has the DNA TGTGCCAGTAGCAGGGCCTATGGCTACACCTTC.

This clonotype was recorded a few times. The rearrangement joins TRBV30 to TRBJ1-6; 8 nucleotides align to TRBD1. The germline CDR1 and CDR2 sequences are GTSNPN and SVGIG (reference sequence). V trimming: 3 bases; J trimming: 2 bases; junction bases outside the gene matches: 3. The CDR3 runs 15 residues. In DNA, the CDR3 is TGTGCCTGGAGGGGGGACAGGACCTATAATTCACCCCTCCACTTT. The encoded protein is CAWRGDRTYNSPLHF. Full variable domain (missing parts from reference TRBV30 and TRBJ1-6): SQTIHQWPATLVQPVGSPLSLECTVEGTSNPNLYWYRQAAGRGLQLLFYSVGIGQISSEVPQNLSASRPQDRQFILSSKKLLLSDSGFYLCAWRGDRTYNSPLHFGNGTRLTVT.

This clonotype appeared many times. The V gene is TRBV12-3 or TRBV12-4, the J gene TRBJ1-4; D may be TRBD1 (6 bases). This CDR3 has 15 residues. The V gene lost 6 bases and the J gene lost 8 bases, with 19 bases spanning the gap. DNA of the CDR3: TGTGCCAGCAGAGCCGCGGGGCAGGGGTGGGAAAAACTGTTTTTT. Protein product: CASRAAGQGWEKLFF.

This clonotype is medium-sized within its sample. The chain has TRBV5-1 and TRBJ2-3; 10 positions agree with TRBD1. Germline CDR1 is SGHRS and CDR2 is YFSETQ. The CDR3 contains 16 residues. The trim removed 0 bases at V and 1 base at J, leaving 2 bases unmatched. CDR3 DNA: TGCGCCAGCAGCTTGGCGACAGGGGGCGGCACAGATACGCAGTATTTT. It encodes CASSLATGGGTDTQYF. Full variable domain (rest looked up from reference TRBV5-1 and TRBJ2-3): KAGVTQTPRYLIKTRGQQVTLSCSPISGHRSVSWYQQTPGQGLQFLFEYFSETQRNKGNFPGRFSGRQFSNSRSEMNVSTLELGDSALYLCASSLATGGGTDTQYFGPGTRLTVL.

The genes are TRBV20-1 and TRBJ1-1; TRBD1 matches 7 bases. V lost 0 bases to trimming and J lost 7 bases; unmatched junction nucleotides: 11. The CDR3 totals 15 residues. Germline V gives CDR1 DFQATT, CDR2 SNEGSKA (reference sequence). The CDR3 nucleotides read TGCAGTGCTAGAGACCCAGCAAGGGGGCTGGATGAAGCTTTCTTT. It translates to CSARDPARGLDEAFF.